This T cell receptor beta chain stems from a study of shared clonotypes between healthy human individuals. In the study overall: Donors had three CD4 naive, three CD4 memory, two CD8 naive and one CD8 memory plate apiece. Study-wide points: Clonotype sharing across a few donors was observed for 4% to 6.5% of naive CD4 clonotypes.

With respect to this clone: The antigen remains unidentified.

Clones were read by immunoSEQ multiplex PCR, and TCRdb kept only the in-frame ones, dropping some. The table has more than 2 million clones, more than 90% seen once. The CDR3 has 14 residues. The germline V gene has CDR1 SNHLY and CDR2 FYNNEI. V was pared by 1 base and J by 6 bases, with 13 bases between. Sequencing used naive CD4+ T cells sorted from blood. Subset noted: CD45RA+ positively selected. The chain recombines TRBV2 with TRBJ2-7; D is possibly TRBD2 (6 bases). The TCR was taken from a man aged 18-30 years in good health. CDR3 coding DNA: TGTGCCAGCAGTGAAGAGGGTGGGGGAGGCGAGCAGTACTTC. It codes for CASSEEGGGGEQYF.